This T cell receptor beta chain was sequenced during a study of Tregs in tolerant kidney transplant recipients. Broader study findings: Some patients' samples used different primers over time, so nucleotide sequences weren't comparable. Activated donor B cell expansion appeared to reveal the most relevant donor-specific TCRbeta repertoire. No direct test of biological reproducibility was done here.

The table came from immunoSEQ multiplex PCR; TCRdb's copy has only in-frame clones and leaves some out. Here the sample spans about 64,000 clones, over 75% being singletons. Concerning this clone: Its antigen is unidentified.

Trimming at V came to 1 base and at J to 5 bases, leaving 8 bases not matched to a gene. CDR3 size: 14 residues. Germline CDR1 and CDR2: SQVTM and ANQGSEA. Related graft donors supplied nonmyeloablative bone marrow transplants, and mixed chimerism was transient. CD4+CD25+CD127- Tregs, CD4+CD25- non-Tregs, CD4 and CD8 cells were sorted. Sequencing used CD4+ T cells from blood (PBMCs), obtained 6 months after the transplant. The V and J genes are TRBV29-1 and TRBJ2-7; 7 nucleotides align to TRBD1. This clonotype was obtained from a human patient who received a combined kidney and bone marrow transplant. Some T cells here may be from the graft donor. The DNA of the CDR3 is TGCAGCGTTGAAGTTGGCAGGGGGTCCAACGAGCAGTACTTC. Translating it yields CSVEVGRGSNEQYF.